One and the same sample provided the 5 T cell receptor beta chains below, sequenced in a study of blood T cell repertoires in COVID-19. Assay: immunoSEQ multiplex PCR; the TCRdb copy retains only in-frame clones and omits some. Of more than 150,000 clones listed, roughly 90% are singletons. Sample: peripheral blood. These receptors all come from a man aged 60-69 years with acute or convalescent COVID-19.

The chain combines TRBV18 with TRBJ1-6; D not certain. Germline CDR1 KGHSH, CDR2 LQKENI. V was cut by 6 bases and J by 7 bases, with 16 bases left in between. CDR3 size: 15 residues. The chain's CDR3 is CASSVAAEGNSPLHF. The CDR3, as DNA: TGTGCCAGCTCCGTGGCCGCAGAGGGCAATTCACCCCTCCACTTT. The variable domain in full, completed from reference TRBV18 and TRBJ1-6, reads NAGVMQNPRHLVRRRGQEARLRCSPMKGHSHVYWYRQLPEEGLKFMVYLQKENIIDESGMPKERFSAEFPKEGPSILRIQQVVRGDSAAYFCASSVAAEGNSPLHFGNGTRLTVT.

The V call is TRBV6-5, the J call TRBJ1-6; no clear D. This CDR3 spans 15 amino acids. The V end lost 7 bases, the J end lost 7 bases, and 17 bases lay between the germline ends. Germline lookup yields CDR1 MNHEY and CDR2 SVGAGI. The CDR3 loop is CASTEGSLWNSPLHF. CDR3 nucleotides: TGTGCCAGCACCGAGGGCAGCCTTTGGAATTCACCCCTCCACTTT.

The chain is built from TRBV7-2 and TRBJ2-3; 10 positions match TRBD2. Per germline, CDR1 SGHTA and CDR2 FQGNSA. After removal of 4 bases from V and 10 bases from J, the junction contained 11 bases not matched to a gene. The CDR3 runs 15 residues. The CDR3 DNA reads TGTGCCAGCAGCTCCGCCTATACTAGCGGGGTGCCGCAGTATTTT. Protein: CASSSAYTSGVPQYF.

The V and J genes are TRBV18 and TRBJ2-7, with D possibly being TRBD1 (7 bases). Germline V CDR1 and CDR2: KGHSH, LQKENI. With 2 bases removed from V and 0 bases from J, the gap between germline ends came to 11 bases. The CDR3 spans 15 residues. CDR3 DNA: TGTGCCAGCTCACCAGGGGGGACAGTCTCCTACGAGCAGTACTTC. This gives the protein CASSPGGTVSYEQYF.

This clone was seen more than once but under ten times. The gene calls are TRBV5-4 and TRBJ2-5; TRBD1 aligns across 7 bases. V shed 4 bases and J 1 base; nucleotides not matched to a gene: 10. Per the germline V gene, CDR1 is SGHNT and CDR2 is YYREEE (reference sequence). The CDR3 covers 16 residues. As DNA, the CDR3 is TGTGCCAGCAGCACTGCCGGGACAGTAAGCCAAGAGACCCAGTACTTC. Protein: CASSTAGTVSQETQYF.